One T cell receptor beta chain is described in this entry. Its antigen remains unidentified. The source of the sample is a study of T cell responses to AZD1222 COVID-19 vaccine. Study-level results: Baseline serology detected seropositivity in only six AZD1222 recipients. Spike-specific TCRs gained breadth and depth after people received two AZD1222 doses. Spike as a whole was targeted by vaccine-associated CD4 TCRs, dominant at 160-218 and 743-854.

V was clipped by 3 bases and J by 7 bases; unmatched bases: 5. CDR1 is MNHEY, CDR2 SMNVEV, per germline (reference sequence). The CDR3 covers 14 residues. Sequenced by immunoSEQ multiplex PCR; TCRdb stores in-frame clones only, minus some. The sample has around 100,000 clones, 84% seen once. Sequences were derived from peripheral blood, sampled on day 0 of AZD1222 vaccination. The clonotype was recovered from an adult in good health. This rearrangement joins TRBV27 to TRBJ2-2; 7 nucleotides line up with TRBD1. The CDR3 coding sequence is TGTGCCAGCAGTTTCGTACAGGGGAACGGGGAGCTGTTTTTT. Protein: CASSFVQGNGELFF.